This is a list of T cell receptor beta chains from one sample in a study of CD8+CD57+ T cells in acquired aplastic anemia. TCRdb reanalysed the reads using MiXCR and keeps one entry per CDR3 protein. The sample lists about 40,000 distinct CDR3 sequences, roughly 63% occurring once. The sample was sorted CD4+, CD8+, or CD8+CD57+ T cells (not recorded which) from PBMCs. Every receptor here comes from a human donor with aplastic anemia. The CDR3 runs from the conserved cysteine through the conserved F or W. A D gene is named only where the DNA matches it firmly. For some rows the clone size is stated as once, few or many, or as a class when expanded; others skip it.

D gene | J gene | clone size | V gene | CDR3 DNA | CDR3 protein
TRBD2 | TRBJ2-1 | once | TRBV20-1 | TGCAGTGCTAGACAGGGACTAGCGTTCTCCTACAATGAGCAGTTCTTC | CSARQGLAFSYNEQFF
NA | TRBJ2-1 | NA | TRBV29-1 | TGCAGCGTTGAACTCCTGGGGGGTAGCTCCTACAATGAGCGGTTCTTC | CSVELLGGSSYNERFF
NA | TRBJ2-5 | many | TRBV4-1 | TGCGCCAGCAGCCACCAATTCCACGAGACCCAGTACTTC | CASSHQFHETQYF
NA | TRBJ1-2 | few | TRBV2 | TGTGCCAGCAGTGATCTGGGGGGGGTTAACTATGGCTACACCTTC | CASSDLGGVNYGYTF
NA | TRBJ2-1 | NA | TRBV20-1 | TGCAGTGCTAGAAAGGGGACAGGGAGGATCGGGAGGGCCATTGAGCAGTTCTTC | CSARKGTGRIGRAIEQFF
NA | TRBJ1-6 | NA | TRBV13 | TGTGCCAGCAGCCAAAATTCACCCCTCCACTTT | CASSQNSPLHF
NA | TRBJ2-2 | NA | TRBV3-1 | TGTGCCAGCAGCCAAGACGGACAAGTTACCGGGGAGCTGTTTTTT | CASSQDGQVTGELFF
NA | TRBJ2-1 | many | TRBV29-1 | TGCAGCGTTGAACCGGTGGGACCAACCTACAATGAGCAGTTCTTC | CSVEPVGPTYNEQFF
NA | TRBJ1-1 | many | TRBV9 | TGTGCCAGCAGCGTCGGCGCACTCAGCGCTGAAGCTTTCTTT | CASSVGALSAEAFF
NA | TRBJ1-4 | NA | TRBV2 | TGTGCCAGCAGTGAGGGAGGGTATGAAAAACTGTTTTTT | CASSEGGYEKLFF
NA | TRBJ2-7 | NA | TRBV2 | TGTGCCAGCAGATCCGGGACAAACTACGAGCAGTACTTC | CASRSGTNYEQYF
NA | TRBJ1-5 | NA | TRBV24-1 | TGTGCCACCAGTGATACATATACAGGGACGCCAAATCAGCCCCAGCATTTT | CATSDTYTGTPNQPQHF
NA | TRBJ1-5 | NA | TRBV2 | TGTGCCAGCAGTACTTACAGGGATCAGCCCCAGCATTTT | CASSTYRDQPQHF
NA | TRBJ1-2 | NA | TRBV11-2 | TGTGCCAGCAGCTTAGGGGCAATGGGGTCCAGGGCAGATGGCTACACCTTC | CASSLGAMGSRADGYTF
NA | TRBJ2-5 | many | TRBV7-9 | TGTGCCAGCAGCTTAGAGCCTAGCTGGTGGGAGACCCAGTACTTC | CASSLEPSWWETQYF
TRBD1 | TRBJ2-1 | many | TRBV2 | TGTGCCAGGAACCCGGGACAGGGGGTCTACAATGAGCAGTCCTTC | CARNPGQGVYNEQSF
NA | TRBJ2-7 | NA | TRBV2 | TGTGCCAGCAGTTACTCGGGAGACGAGCAGTACTTC | CASSYSGDEQYF
NA | TRBJ2-5 | few | TRBV29-1 | TGCAGCGTGACGTGGGGAAGGGAGACCCAGTACTTC | CSVTWGRETQYF
TRBD2 | TRBJ2-7 | many | TRBV6-2/TRBV6-3 | TGTGCCAGCAGTTCAGGACTAGCGGGGGCCTACGAGCAGTACTTC | CASSSGLAGAYEQYF
NA | TRBJ1-1 | NA | TRBV7-6 | TGTGCCAGCAGCTTAGGGTCCCGGGCGAGCACTGAACCTTTCTTT | CASSLGSRASTEPFF
NA | TRBJ1-1 | once | TRBV5-5 | TGTGCCAGCAGCTTGTGGACCCAAGAAGCTTTCTTT | CASSLWTQEAFF
NA | TRBJ2-7 | medium-sized | TRBV20-1 | TGCAGTGCTGGGGACGGGATCTACGAGCAGTACTTC | CSAGDGIYEQYF
NA | TRBJ2-7 | NA | TRBV9 | TGTGCCAGCAGCACATCGGGATACGAGCAGTACTTC | CASSTSGYEQYF
NA | TRBJ1-2 | NA | TRBV9 | TGTGCCAGCAGCGGGCAAGGGGGAAACTATGGCTACACCTTC | CASSGQGGNYGYTF
NA | TRBJ2-1 | NA | TRBV15 | TGTGCCACCAGCCCGGGACGGTACAATGAGCAGTTCTTC | CATSPGRYNEQFF
NA | TRBJ2-7 | NA | TRBV15 | TGTGCCACCAGCAGAGATTTAGGCAGGGACTACGAGCAGTACTTC | CATSRDLGRDYEQYF
NA | TRBJ1-5 | NA | TRBV2 | TGTGCCAGCAGCGAGAGTAGCAATCAGCCCCAGCATTTT | CASSESSNQPQHF